This T cell receptor beta chain was profiled in a study of beta chain features in type 1 diabetes. Study-level points and caveats: PCR might favor shorter templates, but any such skew would affect patients and controls equally. Insertion counts at VDJ junctions were lower in type 1 diabetes patients, who also showed more deletions there.

It was via CD45RO/CCR7/CD25/CD127/CD95/CD27 that CD4+ naive, central memory, regulatory and stem cell-like memory cells were sorted. The whole isolated RNA underwent reverse transcription, so sequencing captured expressed TCRB transcripts. Generated by immunoSEQ multiplex PCR, the TCRdb table keeps only in-frame clones and is missing some. The sample lists roughly 450,000 clones, over 10% seen once, with less than 0.06% in the top ten. In this sample, this clone turned up once. Antigen: not known. This CDR3 has 15 residues. Germline V gene sequence: CDR1 MNHEY, CDR2 SVGAGI. J gave up 5 bases and V 2 bases, and 3 bases lay outside the gene matches.

The sample comprised naive CD4+ T cells from blood. This chain connects TRBV6-5 to TRBJ2-2, with 9 bases lining up with TRBD1. The clonotype originates from a woman aged 18 to 35 in good health. The CDR3 reads CASSYDRGTTGELFF. Written as DNA, the CDR3 is TGTGCCAGCAGTTACGACAGGGGGACTACCGGGGAGCTGTTTTTT.